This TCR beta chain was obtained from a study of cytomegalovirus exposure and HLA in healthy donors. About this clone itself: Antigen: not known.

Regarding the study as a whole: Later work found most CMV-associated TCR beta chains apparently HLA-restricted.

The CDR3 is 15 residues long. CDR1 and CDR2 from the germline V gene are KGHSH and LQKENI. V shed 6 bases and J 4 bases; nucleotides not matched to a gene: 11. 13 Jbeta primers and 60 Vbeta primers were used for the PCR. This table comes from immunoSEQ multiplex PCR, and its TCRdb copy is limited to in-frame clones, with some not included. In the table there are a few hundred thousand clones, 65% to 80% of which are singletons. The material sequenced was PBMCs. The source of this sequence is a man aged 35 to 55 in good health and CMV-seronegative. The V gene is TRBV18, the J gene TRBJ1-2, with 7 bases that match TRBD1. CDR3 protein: CASSQNGQAGYGYTF. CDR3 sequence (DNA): TGTGCCAGCTCGCAAAATGGACAGGCGGGCTATGGCTACACCTTC.